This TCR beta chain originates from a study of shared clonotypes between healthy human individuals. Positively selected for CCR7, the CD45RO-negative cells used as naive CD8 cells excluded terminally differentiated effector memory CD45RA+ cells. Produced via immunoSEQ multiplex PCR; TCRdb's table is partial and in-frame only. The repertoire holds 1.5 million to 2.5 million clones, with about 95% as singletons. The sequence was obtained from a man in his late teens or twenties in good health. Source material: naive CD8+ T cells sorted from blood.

The CDR3 sequence is CASSFKRFFDETQYF. CDR3 DNA sequence: TGTGCCAGCAGCTTCAAGCGGTTTTTCGATGAGACCCAGTACTTC. The J gene is TRBJ2-5, the V gene TRBV7-2, with a weak D call TRBD2 (5 bases). The V and J ends lost 3 bases and 5 bases respectively, with 16 bases between them. The CDR3 is 15 residues long. Germline CDR1 SGHTA, CDR2 FQGNSA.